The 29 T cell receptor beta chains reported below all come from one sample, sequenced in a study of shared clonotypes between healthy human individuals. Repertoires were generated with immunoSEQ multiplex PCR, while TCRdb's copy carries only in-frame clones and drops some. The table includes some 2.3 million clones, over 85% detected once. Sequencing was done on a sample of naive CD4+ T cells from PBMCs. Subset meaning: CD45RA+ positively selected. These receptors originate from a man aged 18 to 29 in good health. Some clones in this sample may be carry-over from other donors' samples.

The rearrangement links TRBV28 to TRBJ2-3, with 16 bases that match TRBD2. J gave up 4 bases and V 3 bases, and 13 bases lay outside the gene matches. The CDR3 sequence is 20 residues long. Germline loops: CDR1 MDHEN, CDR2 SYDVKM. CDR3 residues: CASSFPVGTSGRASADTQYF. DNA of the CDR3: TGTGCCAGCAGTTTTCCGGTCGGGACTAGCGGGAGGGCCTCCGCAGATACGCAGTATTTT.

As concerns this clone: Other DNA sequences of this sample code for an identical CDR3. The chain uses TRBV5-6 and TRBJ2-3; weak D call: TRBD1 (6 bases). Looked up from germline, CDR1 is SGHDT and CDR2 is YYEEEE. The CDR3 totals 15 residues. Trimming cost V 0 bases and J 1 base, with 9 bases left between them. The DNA for the CDR3 is TGTGCCAGCAGCTTGGGCCCAGGGGGCACAGATACGCAGTATTTT. Amino acid sequence: CASSLGPGGTDTQYF. The variable domain in full, completed from reference TRBV5-6 and TRBJ2-3, reads DAGVTQSPTHLIKTRGQQVTLRCSPKSGHDTVSWYQQALGQGPQFIFQYYEEEERQRGNFPDRFSGHQFPNYSSELNVNALLLGDSALYLCASSLGPGGTDTQYFGPGTRLTVL.

This chain joins TRBV27 and TRBJ2-7; the D gene could be TRBD1 or TRBD2 (6 bases each). CDR3 size: 15 residues. V was trimmed by 5 bases and J by 2 bases, leaving 16 bases between them. Germline assignment: CDR1 MNHEY and CDR2 SMNVEV (reference sequence). CDR3 DNA sequence: TGTGCCAGCAGTCTCCCGGGGAGGACAGCCTACGAGCAGTACTTC. Its protein is CASSLPGRTAYEQYF.

The chain joins TRBV27 to TRBJ2-7; TRBD2 agrees at 9 bases. Germline V gene data show CDR1 as MNHEY and CDR2 as SMNVEV (reference sequence). V dropped 3 bases and J dropped 1; count of bases not matched to a gene: 7. The CDR3 has 16 residues. The DNA for the CDR3 is TGTGCCAGCAGTTTCGATCAGCGGGAGGCTTCCTACGAGCAGTACTTC. Residues: CASSFDQREASYEQYF.

CDR3 residues: CASSPQADNEQFF. CDR3 nucleotides: TGTGCCAGCAGTCCTCAGGCGGACAATGAGCAGTTCTTC. The chain combines TRBV6-4 with TRBJ2-1; no clear D. Germline V gene data show CDR1 as MRHNA and CDR2 as SNTAGT. The CDR3 extends over 13 amino acids. Trimming stripped 5 bases from V and 5 bases from J, with 10 bases between.

This chain joins TRBV2 and TRBJ1-5; 7 bases fit TRBD1. The germline CDR1 and CDR2 sequences are SNHLY and FYNNEI. J was trimmed by 6 bases and V by 8 bases; bases with no gene match: 7. The CDR3 extends over 13 amino acids. The CDR3 DNA sequence: TGTGCCAGCCAAGACAGGGTTGGTCAGCCCCAGCATTTT. Its translation is CASQDRVGQPQHF. Full variable domain (rest looked up from reference TRBV2 and TRBJ1-5): EPEVTQTPSHQVTQMGQEVILRCVPISNHLYFYWYRQILGQKVEFLVSFYNNEISEKSEIFDDQFSVERPDGSNFTLKIRSTKLEDSAMYFCASQDRVGQPQHFGDGTRLSIL.

This clone was seen once. The chain couples TRBV30 to TRBJ2-1, with 7 positions matching TRBD1. Trimming cost V 2 bases and J 7 bases; bases outside gene matches: 5. The CDR3 length is 13 residues. From germline, CDR1 is GTSNPN and CDR2 SVGIG (reference sequence). The CDR3 region is CAWSLRGTNEQFF. CDR3 in DNA: TGTGCCTGGAGTCTCAGGGGGACAAATGAGCAGTTCTTC. The full variable domain, rest sourced from reference TRBV30 and TRBJ2-1, is SQTIHQWPATLVQPVGSPLSLECTVEGTSNPNLYWYRQAAGRGLQLLFYSVGIGQISSEVPQNLSASRPQDRQFILSSKKLLLSDSGFYLCAWSLRGTNEQFFGPGTRLTVL.

A note on this clone: This sample includes further DNA sequences coding for the same CDR3. The chain has TRBV30 and TRBJ2-7, with D unresolved. V gave up 3 bases and J gave up 2 bases, with 5 bases separating them. The CDR3 sequence is 11 residues long. Germline V gene sequence: CDR1 GTSNPN, CDR2 SVGIG (reference sequence). CDR3: CAWSRTYEQYF. CDR3 nucleotide sequence: TGTGCCTGGAGCCGTACCTACGAGCAGTACTTC.

The V and J genes are TRBV4-2 and TRBJ2-7; D is uncertain. The CDR3 covers 15 residues. Germline CDR1 LGHNA, CDR2 YNFKEQ. V gave up 0 bases and J gave up 2 bases, with 11 bases separating them. The CDR3 bases are TGTGCCAGCAGCCAAGATATAAGTATCGCCTACGAGCAGTACTTC. This translates into CASSQDISIAYEQYF.

V and J are TRBV19 and TRBJ2-6, with TRBD1 matching 8 bases. The V and J ends lost 4 bases and 12 bases, in that order; junction bases with no gene match: 8. This CDR3 comprises 14 residues. The germline gives CDR1 LNHDA, CDR2 SQIVND (reference sequence). The CDR3 is CASSNHGQGSVLTF. CDR3 sequence (DNA): TGTGCCAGTAGTAACCACGGACAGGGCAGCGTCCTGACTTTC.

The genes are TRBV11-2 and TRBJ2-1, with unresolved D. Trimming took off 4 bases at V and 10 bases at J, with 5 bases between the two ends. Per the germline V gene, CDR1 is SGHAT and CDR2 is FQNNGV. The CDR3 contains 10 residues. CDR3 amino acids: CASSSLEQFF. The CDR3 DNA follows: TGTGCCAGCAGCTCCCTGGAGCAGTTCTTC. Looking up the rest from reference TRBV11-2 and TRBJ2-1 gives the full variable domain: EAGVAQSPRYKIIEKRQSVAFWCNPISGHATLYWYQQILGQGPKLLIQFQNNGVVDDSQLPKDRFSAERLKGVDSTLKIQPAKLEDSAVYLCASSSLEQFFGPGTRLTVL.

J is TRBJ2-1 and V is TRBV15, with D possibly TRBD1 on 5 matching bases. The CDR3 covers 13 residues. CDR1 and CDR2 from the germline V gene are LNHNV and YYDKDF (reference sequence). V was shortened by 1 base and J by 9 bases, with 10 bases between the two germline ends. CDR3 in amino acids: CATSRAQGSEQFF. DNA for the CDR3: TGTGCCACCAGCAGAGCCCAGGGTAGTGAGCAGTTCTTC. The whole variable domain, filled in from reference TRBV15 and TRBJ2-1, reads DAMVIQNPRYQVTQFGKPVTLSCSQTLNHNVMYWYQQKSSQAPKLLFHYYDKDFNNEADTPDNFQSRRPNTSFCFLDIRSPGLGDTAMYLCATSRAQGSEQFFGPGTRLTVL.

This clone occurred once. The gene calls are TRBV4-3 and TRBJ2-7, with TRBD2 matching over 9 bases. Trimming took 3 bases from V and 5 from J; bases not matched to a gene: 11. This CDR3 is 16 amino acids long. Germline V gives CDR1 LGHNA, CDR2 YSLEER. The CDR3 reads CASSQIGTSKEDEQYF. The CDR3 DNA reads TGCGCCAGCAGCCAGATAGGGACTAGCAAAGAAGACGAGCAGTACTTC.

This chain uses TRBV7-2 with TRBJ1-2; D remains unclear. The length of the CDR3 is 13 residues. CDR1 is SGHTA and CDR2 is FQGNSA in the germline V gene. V lost 5 bases to trimming and J lost 0 bases, with 7 bases between them. The CDR3 region is CASSPSPNYGYTF. The CDR3 nucleotides are TGTGCCAGCAGCCCGTCGCCTAACTATGGCTACACCTTC.

J is TRBJ2-3 and V is TRBV5-1; possible D gene TRBD2, 5 bases. The V gene's germline CDR1 is SGHRS and CDR2 YFSETQ. This CDR3 has 15 amino acids. Trimming removed 7 bases at V and 4 bases at J, with 19 bases between. CDR3 in amino acids: CASGVGVAKADTQYF. CDR3 sequence (DNA): TGCGCCAGCGGTGTTGGGGTAGCGAAGGCAGATACGCAGTATTTT.

The chain couples TRBV5-1 to TRBJ1-4; TRBD1 agrees at 8 bases. The CDR3 has 16 amino acids. CDR1 SGHRS and CDR2 YFSETQ come from the germline V gene. The junction had 5 bases not matched to a gene; V was cut back by 1 base and J by 3 bases. The CDR3 protein is CASSLNPGQANEKLFF. DNA of the CDR3: TGCGCCAGCAGCTTGAACCCGGGACAGGCTAATGAAAAACTGTTTTTT.

V usage is TRBV7-6 and J usage is TRBJ1-4; D uncertain. The CDR3 consists of 12 residues. Trimming cost V 1 base and J 7 bases, with 4 bases left between them. The germline CDR1 and CDR2 sequences are SGHVS and FNYEAQ. The DNA for the CDR3 is TGTGCCAGCAGCTTAGTAGGTGAAAAACTGTTTTTT. This encodes CASSLVGEKLFF.

The rearrangement links TRBV7-9 to TRBJ1-4; D possibly corresponds to TRBD1 (6 bases). V lost 4 bases to trimming and J lost 6 bases, with 18 bases between them. In germline, CDR1 is SEHNR, CDR2 FQNEAQ (reference sequence). The CDR3 runs 16 residues. The chain's CDR3 is CASSSRGAGTYEKLFF. CDR3 DNA sequence: TGTGCCAGCAGCTCTCGGGGGGCCGGCACCTATGAAAAACTGTTTTTT.

The chain carries TRBV7-6 and TRBJ2-7; 11 bases are a match to TRBD2. This CDR3 contains 15 residues. V trimming: 5 bases; J trimming: 4 bases; junction bases outside the gene matches: 7. CDR1 is SGHVS and CDR2 is FNYEAQ in the germline V gene. CDR3 in amino acids: CASSKLAGGPYEQYF. The CDR3 DNA reads as TGTGCCAGCAGCAAATTAGCGGGAGGGCCGTACGAGCAGTACTTC. The variable domain in full, completed from reference TRBV7-6 and TRBJ2-7, reads GAGVSQSPRYKVTKRGQDVALRCDPISGHVSLYWYRQALGQGPEFLTYFNYEAQQDKSGLPNDRFSAERPEGSISTLTIQRTEQRDSAMYRCASSKLAGGPYEQYFGPGTRLTVT.

This clone was observed once. The chain carries TRBV9 and TRBJ2-1, with a weak D call TRBD2 (5 bases). CDR1 is SGDLS, CDR2 YYNGEE, per germline. The V gene lost 2 bases and the J gene lost 10 bases, with 13 bases spanning the gap. The CDR3 loop spans 13 amino acids. Written as DNA, the CDR3 is TGTGCCAGCAGCGTTACCCCCCGGAGGGAGCAGTTCTTC. This translates into CASSVTPRREQFF.

The chain joins TRBV18 to TRBJ2-3, with a weak D call TRBD2 (6 bases). Trimming took 4 bases from V and 2 from J, leaving 19 bases between them. There are 17 residues in the CDR3. The germline gives CDR1 KGHSH, CDR2 LQKENI. CDR3 sequence reads: CASSRKRLVPDTDTQYF. The CDR3, as DNA: TGTGCCAGCTCACGGAAACGACTAGTCCCCGACACAGATACGCAGTATTTT.

The rearrangement links TRBV30 to TRBJ1-5; 12 bases match TRBD1. CDR3 length: 17 amino acids. V gave up 7 bases and J gave up 7 bases; unmatched junction bases: 17. Germline CDR1 reads GTSNPN; CDR2 reads SVGIG (reference sequence). This chain's CDR3 is CAYSQREGTGGSQPQHF. CDR3 DNA: TGTGCCTATTCACAAAGAGAAGGGACAGGGGGCAGCCAGCCCCAGCATTTT.

This chain joins TRBV7-9 and TRBJ2-1, with 9 bases matching TRBD2. V gave up 4 bases and J gave up 6 bases; unmatched junction bases: 7. From germline, CDR1 is SEHNR and CDR2 FQNEAQ (reference sequence). CDR3 length: 15 amino acids. The CDR3 protein is CASSSSGRRINEQFF. DNA for the CDR3: TGTGCCAGCAGCTCGAGCGGGAGGCGAATCAATGAGCAGTTCTTC.

This chain connects TRBV14 to TRBJ2-3; 8 bases map to TRBD1. This CDR3 comprises 16 residues. Germline CDR1 is SGHDN and CDR2 is FVKESK. Losses at the gene ends were 6 bases for V and 0 bases for J; bases not matched to a gene: 8. The CDR3 DNA sequence: TGTGCCAGCAGACCCACTTGGACAGGGAGCACAGATACGCAGTATTTT. Protein sequence: CASRPTWTGSTDTQYF.

The rearrangement uses TRBV7-2 and TRBJ2-1; 11 nucleotides agree with TRBD2. CDR3 length: 17 amino acids. The germline CDR1 and CDR2 sequences are SGHTA and FQGNSA. V shed 3 bases, J shed 5 bases, and the junction held 9 bases outside the gene matches. CDR3 nucleotide sequence: TGTGCCAGCAGCTTGGTAGCGACTAGCGGGGCTGACAATGAGCAGTTCTTC. It is translated as CASSLVATSGADNEQFF.

The chain couples TRBV19 to TRBJ2-5; D possibly uses TRBD1 or TRBD2 (5 bases each). V gave up 6 bases and J gave up 0 bases, with 11 bases separating them. The length of the CDR3 is 14 residues. CDR1 and CDR2 (germline): LNHDA, SQIVND (reference sequence). For the CDR3, the DNA is TGTGCCAGTAGATTTTTGGGGGACCAAGAGACCCAGTACTTC. It translates to CASRFLGDQETQYF.

This chain connects TRBV5-1 to TRBJ1-1, with a possible D match to TRBD1 (5 bases). Trimming pared 6 bases from V and 0 bases from J, leaving 15 bases between. Per the germline V gene, CDR1 is SGHRS and CDR2 is YFSETQ. The CDR3 loop spans 15 amino acids. The CDR3: CASNVEGWVNTEAFF. DNA for the CDR3: TGCGCCAGCAACGTGGAGGGGTGGGTGAACACTGAAGCTTTCTTT.

The chain carries TRBV7-8 and TRBJ1-1; 9 bases fit TRBD1. The V gene end was trimmed by 1 base and the J gene end by 4 bases; junction bases not matched to a gene: 16. CDR3 length: 19 amino acids. Germline assignment: CDR1 SGHVS and CDR2 FQNEAQ. The DNA for the CDR3 is TGTGCCAGCAGCTTAGGGGTCGCGGGACAGGGAGGACGGGGCACTGAAGCTTTCTTT. It is translated as CASSLGVAGQGGRGTEAFF.

This chain links TRBV9 with TRBJ2-1, with 12 positions matching TRBD2. Germline CDR1 SGDLS, CDR2 YYNGEE. The CDR3 loop spans 16 amino acids. V dropped 4 bases and J dropped 9; count of bases not matched to a gene: 11. The CDR3 sequence is CASSRLLAGGVGEQFF. The CDR3 region has the DNA TGTGCCAGCAGCCGCCTCCTAGCGGGAGGGGTGGGTGAGCAGTTCTTC.